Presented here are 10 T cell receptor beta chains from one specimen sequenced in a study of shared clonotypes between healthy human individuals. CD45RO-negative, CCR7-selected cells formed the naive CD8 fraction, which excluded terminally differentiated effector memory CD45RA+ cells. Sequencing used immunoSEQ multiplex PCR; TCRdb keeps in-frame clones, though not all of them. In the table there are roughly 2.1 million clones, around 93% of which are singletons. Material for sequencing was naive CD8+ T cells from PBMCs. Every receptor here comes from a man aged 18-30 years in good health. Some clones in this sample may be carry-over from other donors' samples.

In nucleotides, the CDR3 is TGTGCCAGCAGTGAAGGTGGTTCGGGGGGTATTCACTATGGCTACACCTTC. It specifies CASSEGGSGGIHYGYTF. The chain carries TRBV25-1 and TRBJ1-2, with D possibly being TRBD1 (5 bases). There are 17 residues in the CDR3. V lost 2 bases and J lost 3, with 19 bases in between. Germline CDR1 is MGHDK and CDR2 is SYGVNS.

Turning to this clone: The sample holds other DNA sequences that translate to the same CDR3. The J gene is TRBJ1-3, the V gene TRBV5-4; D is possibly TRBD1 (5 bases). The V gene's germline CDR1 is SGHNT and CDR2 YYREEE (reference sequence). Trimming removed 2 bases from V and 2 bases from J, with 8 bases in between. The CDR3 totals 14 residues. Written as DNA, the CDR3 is TGTGCCAGCAGCTTTACGGGGGCTGGAAACACCATATATTTT. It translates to CASSFTGAGNTIYF.

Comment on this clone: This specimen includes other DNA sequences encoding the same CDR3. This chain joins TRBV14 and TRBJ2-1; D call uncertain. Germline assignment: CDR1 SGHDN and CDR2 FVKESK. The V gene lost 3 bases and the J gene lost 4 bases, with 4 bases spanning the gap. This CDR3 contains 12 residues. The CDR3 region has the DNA TGTGCCAGCAGCCAGGGGTACAATGAGCAGTTCTTC. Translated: CASSQGYNEQFF.

The CDR3 DNA is TGTGCCAGCCAAACCTTCGGGGCGCATCAGCCCCAGCATTTT. This translates into CASQTFGAHQPQHF. V usage is TRBV28 and J usage is TRBJ1-5; tentative D call: TRBD1 (5 bases). This CDR3 spans 14 amino acids. V was pared by 8 bases and J by 5 bases, with 16 bases between. Germline CDR1 MDHEN, CDR2 SYDVKM.

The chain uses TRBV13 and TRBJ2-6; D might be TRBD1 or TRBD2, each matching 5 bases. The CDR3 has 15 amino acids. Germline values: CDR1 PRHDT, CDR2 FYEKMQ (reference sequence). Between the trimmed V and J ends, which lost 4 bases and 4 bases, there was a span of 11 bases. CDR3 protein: CASSSGPGGANVLTF. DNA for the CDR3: TGTGCCAGCAGCTCGGGACCGGGGGGGGCCAACGTCCTGACTTTC. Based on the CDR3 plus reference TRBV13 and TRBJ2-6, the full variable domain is AAGVIQSPRHLIKEKRETATLKCYPIPRHDTVYWYQQGPGQDPQFLISFYEKMQSDKGSIPDRFSAQQFSDYHSELNMSSLELGDSALYFCASSSGPGGANVLTFGAGSRLTVL.

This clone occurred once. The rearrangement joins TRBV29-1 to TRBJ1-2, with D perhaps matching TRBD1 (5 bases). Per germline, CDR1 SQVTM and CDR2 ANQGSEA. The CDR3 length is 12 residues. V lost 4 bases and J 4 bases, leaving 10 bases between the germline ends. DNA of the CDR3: TGCAGCGTTGGGGGGGACCTCTATGGCTACACCTTC. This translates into CSVGGDLYGYTF.

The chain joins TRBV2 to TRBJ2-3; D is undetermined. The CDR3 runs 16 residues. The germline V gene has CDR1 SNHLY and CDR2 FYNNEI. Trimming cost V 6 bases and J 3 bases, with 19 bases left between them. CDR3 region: CASSDPDGPGTDTQYF. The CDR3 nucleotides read TGTGCCAGCAGCGACCCAGATGGACCCGGTACAGATACGCAGTATTTT.

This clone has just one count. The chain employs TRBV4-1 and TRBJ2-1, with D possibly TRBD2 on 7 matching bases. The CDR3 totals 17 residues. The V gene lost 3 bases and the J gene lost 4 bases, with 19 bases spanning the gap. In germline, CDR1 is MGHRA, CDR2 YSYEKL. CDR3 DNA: TGCGCCAGCAGCCACGAGAGCGGGACAAGGGCATACAATGAGCAGTTCTTC. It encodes CASSHESGTRAYNEQFF.

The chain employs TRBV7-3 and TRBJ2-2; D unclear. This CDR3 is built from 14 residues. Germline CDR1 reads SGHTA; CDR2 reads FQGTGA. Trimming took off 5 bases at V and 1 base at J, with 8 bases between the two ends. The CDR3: CASSPEGNTGELFF. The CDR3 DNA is TGTGCCAGCAGCCCGGAAGGGAACACCGGGGAGCTGTTTTTT.

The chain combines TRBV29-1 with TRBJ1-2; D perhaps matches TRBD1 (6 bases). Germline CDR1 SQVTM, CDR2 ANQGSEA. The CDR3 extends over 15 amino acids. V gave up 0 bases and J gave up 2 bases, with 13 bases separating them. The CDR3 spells CSVEDDGTSNYGYTF. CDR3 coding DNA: TGCAGCGTTGAAGATGATGGGACATCGAACTATGGCTACACCTTC.